This record covers a single T cell receptor (beta chain). This entry is derived from a study of blood T cell repertoires in COVID-19. Germline assignment: CDR1 SGHRS and CDR2 YFSETQ. The CDR3 runs to 13 residues. With 0 bases removed from V and 18 bases from J, the gap between germline ends came to 16 bases. Sequenced by immunoSEQ multiplex PCR; TCRdb stores in-frame clones only, minus some. The data contain roughly 250,000 clones, more than 80% of them singletons. This receptor was taken from a woman aged 40 to 50 with acute or convalescent COVID-19. Sequencing was done on a sample of peripheral blood. The chain is built from TRBV5-1 and TRBJ1-6; D might be TRBD1 (5 bases). As DNA, the CDR3 is TGCGCCAGCAGCTTGGGGGACTCGGCAGTCCCCCACTTT. Protein sequence: CASSLGDSAVPHF.